The 14 T cell receptor beta chains listed next were all sequenced from one sample in a study of CD8 T cells in Susac syndrome. Random hexamers were used to reverse transcribe about 0.5 to 1 ug of RNA. MiXCR, applied by TCRdb to the immunoSEQ multiplex PCR reads, yields one record per CDR3 protein. The sample holds approximately 50,000 distinct CDR3 sequences, roughly 94% seen once. Sequencing input: CD8+ T cells from PBMCs. The receptors stem from a human donor with Susac syndrome.

This chain joins TRBV7-9 and TRBJ2-6, with D uncertain. This CDR3 comprises 13 residues. V was cut by 7 bases and J by 0 bases, with 4 bases left in between. Germline-derived CDR1 and CDR2 are SEHNR and FQNEAQ (reference sequence). In DNA form, the CDR3 reads TGTGCCAGCACCGGCTCTGGGGCCAACGTCCTGACTTTC. Its protein product is CASTGSGANVLTF. The full variable domain, completed using reference TRBV7-9 and TRBJ2-6, is DTGVSQNPRHKITKRGQNVTFRCDPISEHNRLYWYRQTLGQGPEFLTYFQNEAQLEKSRLLSDRFSAERPKGSFSTLEIQRTEQGDSAMYLCASTGSGANVLTFGAGSRLTVL.

The chain couples TRBV20-1 to TRBJ1-5; no reliable D call. The CDR3 totals 14 residues. The V end lost 6 bases, the J end lost 0 bases, and 12 bases lay between the germline ends. Per germline, CDR1 DFQATT and CDR2 SNEGSKA (reference sequence). In DNA, the CDR3 is TGCAGTGCCCCCCGTGGGGATAGCAATCAGCCCCAGCATTTT. Its protein product is CSAPRGDSNQPQHF.

V and J are TRBV29-1 and TRBJ1-1; 7 bases are a match to TRBD1. The CDR3 is 12 residues long. The germline gives CDR1 SQVTM, CDR2 ANQGSEA. V gave up 6 bases and J gave up 4 bases; unmatched junction bases: 5. CDR3 in DNA: TGCAGCGTGTGGACAGGAGGCACTGAAGCTTTCTTT. Translated, it gives CSVWTGGTEAFF.

This clonotype appeared once. The V call is TRBV4-1, the J call TRBJ1-2; D unclear. The CDR3 consists of 17 residues. Germline V CDR1 and CDR2: MGHRA, YSYEKL. V lost 0 bases and J lost 2, with 16 bases in between. The CDR3 DNA reads TGCGCCAGCAGCCAAGAGAGCGGCATGGGCAGAAACTATGGCTACACCTTC. As protein: CASSQESGMGRNYGYTF.

This chain connects TRBV4-1 to TRBJ2-1; 10 bases map to TRBD1. CDR3 length equals 14 residues. Germline CDR1 is MGHRA and CDR2 is YSYEKL. V lost 5 bases and J lost 8; bases outside the gene matches: 6. CDR3 amino acids: CASSFRQGADEQFF. The DNA of the CDR3 is TGCGCCAGCAGCTTCCGACAGGGGGCCGATGAGCAGTTCTTC.

The chain has TRBV5-1 and TRBJ2-1; D gene ambiguous. The germline CDR1 and CDR2 sequences are SGHRS and YFSETQ. Trimming stripped 0 bases from V and 6 bases from J, with 7 bases between. This CDR3 spans 13 amino acids. The DNA for the CDR3 is TGCGCCAGCAGCTTGGAGGGCCTCAATGAGCAGTTCTTC. It encodes CASSLEGLNEQFF.

The J gene is TRBJ1-5, the V gene TRBV7-2; no clear D. The CDR3 is 15 amino acids. CDR1 is SGHTA and CDR2 is FQGNSA in the germline V gene. V was pared by 1 base and J by 2 bases, with 9 bases between. CDR3 sequence (DNA): TGTGCCAGCAGCTTAGGGTCTGGTGGCAATCAGCCCCAGCATTTT. Amino acid sequence: CASSLGSGGNQPQHF.

This clonotype has only one observation. This rearrangement joins TRBV20-1 to TRBJ2-1, with a possible D match to TRBD1 (5 bases). CDR3 length: 11 residues. Germline loops: CDR1 DFQATT, CDR2 SNEGSKA (reference sequence). V was cut by 4 bases and J by 8 bases, with 9 bases left in between. The CDR3 here is CSATSGHEQFF. In DNA form, the CDR3 reads TGCAGTGCTACCTCAGGGCATGAGCAGTTCTTC.

The V call is TRBV27, the J call TRBJ1-1; TRBD1 is a possible D gene (6 bases). V dropped 7 bases and J dropped 1 base, with 10 bases sitting between them. Germline loops: CDR1 MNHEY, CDR2 SMNVEV (reference sequence). The CDR3 is made up of 13 amino acids. CDR3 in DNA: TGTGCCAGCACCCGGGGGCGGAACACTGAAGCTTTCTTT. Translation gives CASTRGRNTEAFF.

The J gene is TRBJ1-1, the V gene TRBV5-1, with TRBD1 as a possible D gene (5 bases). Germline CDR1 reads SGHRS; CDR2 reads YFSETQ. The CDR3 runs 15 residues. Trimming cost V 4 bases and J 4 bases, with 17 bases left between them. The CDR3 region has the DNA TGCGCCAGCAGCACCCTGGGACCGGAGGGCACTGAAGCTTTCTTT. Its protein is CASSTLGPEGTEAFF.

The gene calls are TRBV27 and TRBJ2-7; D is possibly TRBD1 (5 bases). The CDR3 has 12 amino acids. V shed 6 bases and J shed 6 bases, with 12 bases lying between them. The germline V gene has CDR1 MNHEY and CDR2 SMNVEV (reference sequence). The CDR3 region has the DNA TGTGCCAGCAGCAAAGGGGATCGCGAGCAGTACTTC. Translated: CASSKGDREQYF.

The chain has TRBV27 and TRBJ1-5, with D possibly TRBD1 on 6 matching bases. The CDR3 spans 14 residues. V lost 3 bases to trimming and J lost 9 bases, with 15 bases between them. The V gene's germline CDR1 is MNHEY and CDR2 SMNVEV (reference sequence). The CDR3 coding sequence is TGTGCCAGCAGTTTTTCTCCCACAGGGTGGCCCCAGCATTTT. This translates into CASSFSPTGWPQHF.

The chain has TRBV20-1 and TRBJ2-2, with 7 bases aligning to TRBD2. This CDR3 spans 13 amino acids. Germline CDR1 reads DFQATT; CDR2 reads SNEGSKA (reference sequence). The CDR3 bases are TGCAGCGCGGGGGAAGCGAACACCGGGGAGCTGTTTTTT. Translation gives CSAGEANTGELFF.

The rearrangement uses TRBV6-2 or TRBV6-3 and TRBJ1-5, with D uncertain. This CDR3 has 13 residues. Trimming took 2 bases from V and 0 from J, leaving 2 bases between them. The germline CDR1 and CDR2 sequences are MNHEY and SVGEGT. The CDR3 sequence: CASSYNSNQPQHF. CDR3 DNA: TGTGCCAGCAGTTACAATAGCAATCAGCCCCAGCATTTT.